This entry concerns a single TCR beta chain. Its target is unknown. A much larger clonotype is one base distant, so this may be a read error. In this CDR3 the conserved last residue, phenylalanine or tryptophan, is missing, so a read error is likely. This sample stems from a study of breast tumors, draining lymph nodes, adjacent tissues. Findings and caveats of the study: Tumor T cell lymph node origin was a supported hypothesis, not proven. Tumors had less TCR diversity than lymph nodes, more than nontumor tissue. Luminal-like breast cancer showed significantly higher tumor–nontumor repertoire similarity than basal-like.

From germline, CDR1 is LNHNV and CDR2 YYDKDF (reference sequence). There are 14 residues in the CDR3. Trimming left V 3 bases short and J 3 bases short, with 9 bases between. The lymph nodes were axillary draining lymph nodes from breast cancer patients. Each CDR3 protein gets one entry after TCRdb re-called the multiplex PCR reads with MiXCR. In the table there are approximately 130,000 distinct CDR3 sequences, about a fifth of which are singletons. The rearrangement uses TRBV15 and TRBJ1-5; D remains ambiguous. This TCR was recovered from a female donor with breast cancer. Some clones in this sample may be carry-over from other donors' samples. The sample comprised axillary lymph node tissue. CDR3 amino acids: CATSRSAYNQPQHL. For the CDR3, the DNA is TGTGCCACCAGCAGGAGCGCTTACAATCAGCCCCAGCATCTT.